The 28 T cell receptor delta chains in this list originate from one sample, sequenced in a study of gamma-delta T cells after stem cell transplantation (dated by TCRdb to about 2016). Preparation of the library involved RT-PCR. Sequencer: Illumina MiSeq. TCRdb reprocessed the public reads with the caller CATT; rows with the same DNA were merged afterwards. The sample profile shows 1,500 to 2,000 delta-chain clones; about 15% of them were found once. Roughly 15% of the sample is taken by the ten largest. Sequenced input: gamma-delta T cells. The receptors stem from a human donor. It is not recorded whose cells these are; they may come from a transplant donor.

In the case of this clone: This may be a read error: a much more frequent sequence differs by one nucleotide. This chain links TRDV1 with TRDJ1; TRDD3 agrees at 12 bases. This CDR3 is built from 23 residues. Germline CDR1 is TSWWSYY and CDR2 is QGS. Here the CDR3 reads CALGGSLSCSALLLGDTTDKLTF. The DNA of the CDR3 is TGTGCTCTTGGGGGAAGCCTGTCTTGCTCGGCGTTATTACTGGGGGATACAACCGATAAACTCACCTTT.

Of note for this clone: For this DNA, TCRdb reports the protein of a much larger clone, which diverges at residue 7, most likely from a read error; the protein presented here is translated directly from the DNA. The genes are TRDV2 and TRDJ3; no clear D. The V end lost 0 bases, the J end lost 0 bases, and 11 bases lay between the germline ends. The CDR3 runs to 18 residues. CDR1 is GEAIGNYY and CDR2 is EKD in the germline V gene. The CDR3 reads CACDTVPGGSWDTRQMFF. The CDR3 DNA reads TGTGCCTGTGACACCGTACCGGGAGGCTCCTGGGACACCCGACAGATGTTTTTC.

A word on this clone: TCRdb shows a much larger clone's protein in place of this DNA's translation, and the two differ at residue 3, likely through a read error; the protein shown is translated from the DNA. The gene calls are TRDV1 and TRDJ1; D possibly corresponds to TRDD3 (5 bases). CDR1 TSWWSYY and CDR2 QGS come from the germline V gene. The CDR3 runs 16 residues. DNA for the CDR3: TGTGCTCGTGGGGACAATTACCCTGGCCTCACCGATAAACTCATCTTT. Protein: CARGDNYPGLTDKLIF.

This clone has a handful of counts. V gene TRDV1 combines with J gene TRDJ2, with 9 nucleotides matching TRDD3. There are 21 residues in the CDR3. Germline V gene lookup returns CDR1 TSWWSYY and CDR2 QGS. V shed 1 base and J 1 base; nucleotides not matched to a gene: 16. Written as DNA, the CDR3 is TGTGCTCTTGGGGAACATACTGGGGGAAGGCCGTATGGGGATTTGACAGCACAACTCTTCTTT. This sequence encodes CALGEHTGGRPYGDLTAQLFF.

This clone was seen only a few times. This may be a read error, as it is one base from a much larger clone. The gene calls are TRDV2 and TRDJ3; 8 bases map to TRDD3. CDR3 length equals 19 residues. Germline V CDR1 and CDR2: GEAIGNYY, EKD. The CDR3, as DNA: TGTGCCTGTGACAACTGGGGGGCGCCGAGCTCCTTGGACACCCGACAGATGTTTTTC. Protein product: CACDNWGAPSSLDTRQMFF.

This clone was recorded a few times. A read error may explain this, as a much larger clone is one base away. Other DNA sequences in the same sample also yield this CDR3. CDR3 in DNA: TGTGCTCTTGGGGAGGAGGGCCTGGCCTTCCTGCCCTTTACTGGGGGTTCTTACACCGATAAACTCATCTTT. It translates to CALGEEGLAFLPFTGGSYTDKLIF. This rearrangement joins TRDV1 to TRDJ1, with D tentatively TRDD3 (8 bases). This CDR3 has 24 amino acids. Looked up from germline, CDR1 is TSWWSYY and CDR2 is QGS. V lost 3 bases and J lost 0, with 38 bases in between.

This clone occurred a few times. The protein that TCRdb holds for this DNA derives from a much larger clone and differs from the translated DNA at residue 6, which likely indicates a read error; the protein shown here is translated from the DNA. The chain combines TRDV2 with TRDJ1; the match to TRDD3 covers 13 bases. With V trimmed by 0 bases and J by 0 bases, 12 bases remained unmatched. The CDR3 contains 20 residues. From germline, CDR1 is GEAIGNYY and CDR2 EKD. CDR3 region: CACDTRYWGIRSKYTDKLIF. CDR3 coding DNA: TGTGCCTGTGACACCAGGTACTGGGGGATACGTTCTAAGTACACCGATAAACTCATCTTT.

A few counts support this clone. Since a much larger clone is just one base distant, this may be a read error. Other DNA sequences within the sample encode an identical CDR3. The chain has TRDV3 and TRDJ1; D is perhaps TRDD2 (5 bases). The ends were cut back, 2 bases at V and 1 base at J, with 23 bases in the middle. Germline values: CDR1 TVYSNPD, CDR2 GDNSRS (reference sequence). The CDR3 totals 17 residues. CDR3 DNA sequence: TGTGCCTTTCACCCCCTGTCTCTTTTCCTCACCACCGATAAACTCATCTTT. Residues: CAFHPLSLFLTTDKLIF.

Comments on this clone: Other DNA sequences within the sample encode an identical CDR3. This chain connects TRDV2 to TRDJ2, with a weak D call TRDD3 (5 bases). CDR3 length: 14 amino acids. The V and J ends lost 5 bases and 0 bases respectively, with 9 bases between them. Germline CDR1 reads GEAIGNYY; CDR2 reads EKD. This CDR3 is CACGDLTLTAQLFF. Here the CDR3 DNA reads TGTGCCTGTGGGGATCTCACTTTGACAGCACAACTCTTCTTT.

A few counts support this clone. This likely stems from a read error, as it lies one base from a far larger clone. Within the sample, other DNA sequences also encode this same CDR3. CDR3 DNA sequence: TGTGCCTGCGACGCTGGGGGATACACAAGCTCCTGGGACACCCGACAGATGTTTTTC. Protein: CACDAGGYTSSWDTRQMFF. This sequence joins TRDV2 and TRDJ3, with 11 bases that match TRDD3. J lost 0 bases, V lost 7 bases, and 10 bases had no gene match. Germline-derived CDR1 and CDR2 are GEAIGNYY and EKD. The CDR3 has 19 residues.

This chain uses TRDV1 with TRDJ1; a weak D match, TRDD3 (5 bases). The germline V gene encodes CDR1 TSWWSYY and CDR2 QGS. This CDR3 spans 16 amino acids. V was trimmed by 11 bases and J by 5 bases, leaving 27 bases between them. The CDR3 region has the DNA TGTGCTAGTGGGGAATGCTGCTGGCTTAGAGGGGATAAACTCATCTTT. Translated, it gives CASGECCWLRGDKLIF.

This clone is categorized as large. The same CDR3 can be traced to other DNA sequences in this sample. V is TRDV3 and J is TRDJ1, with TRDD3 identical over 12 bases. Germline CDR1 TVYSNPD, CDR2 GDNSRS (reference sequence). Losses at the gene ends were 3 bases for V and 0 bases for J; bases not matched to a gene: 14. CDR3 length: 18 residues. The chain's CDR3 is CAFLPLLGDTGYTDKLIF. The CDR3 region has the DNA TGTGCCTTCCTTCCCTTACTGGGGGATACCGGCTACACCGATAAACTCATCTTT.

The CDR3 DNA is TGTGCCTTTTCTGGTGAGAGTTTGGGGGGAAAACTCATCTTT. Residues: CAFSGESLGGKLIF. The rearrangement joins TRDV3 to TRDJ1; D may be TRDD3 (6 bases). Germline V lookup: CDR1 TVYSNPD, CDR2 GDNSRS (reference sequence). Trimming took off 2 bases at V and 8 bases at J, with 21 bases between the two ends. The length of the CDR3 is 14 residues.

This clone rates as large. Other DNA sequences in this specimen translate into the identical CDR3. This sequence joins TRDV1 and TRDJ1; D is unclear. V lost 3 bases, J lost 10 bases, and 27 bases lay in between. Germline values: CDR1 TSWWSYY, CDR2 QGS. The CDR3 extends over 17 amino acids. The CDR3 nucleotides read TGTGCTCTTGGGGAGCCCCGATATCCCCTAGTCCGTTGTGGACTCATCTTT. Its protein is CALGEPRYPLVRCGLIF.

As for this clone: This likely reflects a read error, since a far larger clone is one base away. V usage is TRDV2 and J usage is TRDJ2; 10 bases are a match to TRDD3. CDR3 length: 19 amino acids. Per the germline V gene, CDR1 is GEAIGNYY and CDR2 is EKD. In DNA, the CDR3 is TGTGCCCGTGACACCCTAACTGGGGGGGATACGCAAAGGACAGCACAACTCTTCTTT. It is translated as CARDTLTGGDTQRTAQLFF.

This clone occurred once. This likely stems from a read error, as it lies one base from a far larger clone. The chain uses TRDV1 and TRDJ1; 12 positions agree with TRDD3. The CDR3 spans 22 residues. Trimming removed 6 bases from V and 1 base from J; junction bases left unmatched: 24. Germline V lookup: CDR1 TSWWSYY, CDR2 QGS. The CDR3 spells CALGDLSASWGIRRIPTDKLIF. The CDR3 DNA reads as TGTGCTCTTGGAGACCTCTCGGCGTCCTGGGGGATACGAAGGATCCCCACCGATAAACTCATCTTT.

This clone was found a few times. This could be a read error, since a much larger clone is one nucleotide away. At the DNA level, this CDR3 is encoded by other sequences in the same sample as well. The chain is built from TRDV1 and TRDJ1; weak D call: TRDD3 (6 bases). This CDR3 comprises 20 residues. The germline CDR1 and CDR2 sequences are TSWWSYY and QGS. The CDR3 sequence: CALTSPGVTGLLLYTDKLIF. CDR3 in DNA: TGCGCTCTGACTTCCCCCGGCGTTACTGGGTTACTTCTGTACACCGATAAACTCATCTTT.

This clone is judged medium-sized. The same CDR3 can be traced to other DNA sequences in this sample. The chain joins TRDV1 to TRDJ1; 13 bases map to TRDD3. Germline V lookup: CDR1 TSWWSYY, CDR2 QGS. The trim removed 0 bases at V and 5 bases at J, leaving 24 bases unmatched. The CDR3 consists of 23 residues. The CDR3 region is CALGELEASTGGYAEALGDKLIF. Written as DNA, the CDR3 is TGTGCTCTTGGGGAACTAGAGGCTTCGACTGGGGGATACGCAGAGGCGCTTGGTGATAAACTCATCTTT.

In its sample, this clone was seen a few times. A clone one base away is much larger, so this may be a read error. The sample holds other DNA sequences that translate to the same CDR3. CDR3 sequence reads: CACDTRTGGDTQRTAQLFF. CDR3 bases: TGTGCCTGTGACACCCGAACTGGGGGGGATACGCAAAGGACAGCACAACTCTTCTTT. This chain uses TRDV2 with TRDJ2; 10 bases are a match to TRDD3. V shed 0 bases, J shed 4 bases, and the junction held 13 bases outside the gene matches. Germline lookup yields CDR1 GEAIGNYY and CDR2 EKD. This CDR3 contains 19 residues.

On this clone: A read error likely explains why the TCRdb protein, taken from a much larger clone, differs from this DNA's translation at residue 5; the protein shown is translated from the DNA. The chain has TRDV1 and TRDJ1; no clear D. V lost 5 bases, J lost 10 bases, and 29 bases lay in between. Germline CDR1 reads TSWWSYY; CDR2 reads QGS. CDR3 length: 17 residues. CDR3 sequence (DNA): TGTGCTCTTGGGAAGCCCCGATATCCCCTAGTCCGTTGTGGACTCATCTTT. Its translation is CALGKPRYPLVRCGLIF.

This clone has a handful of counts. The translation of this DNA and the TCRdb protein of a much larger clone differ at residue 8, probably owing to a read error; the protein shown here is translated from the DNA. This chain uses TRDV1 with TRDJ1, with 10 nucleotides matching TRDD3. The CDR3 loop spans 20 amino acids. V shed 1 base and J 1 base; nucleotides not matched to a gene: 15. The germline gives CDR1 TSWWSYY, CDR2 QGS. Here the CDR3 DNA reads TGTGCTCTTGGGGAACACGCCTACTTCGTCACTGGGGGATCCACCGATAAACTCATCTTT. Residues: CALGEHAYFVTGGSTDKLIF.

This clone was observed a few times. The chain uses TRDV2 and TRDJ3; 8 bases match TRDD3. Per the germline V gene, CDR1 is GEAIGNYY and CDR2 is EKD. V gave up 5 bases and J gave up 0 bases; unmatched junction bases: 8. There are 18 residues in the CDR3. The CDR3 sequence is CACGLLGAPSWDTRQMFF. The CDR3, as DNA: TGTGCCTGTGGCCTACTGGGGGCCCCCTCCTGGGACACCCGACAGATGTTTTTC.

Note on this clone: Possible read error: a much larger clone is one base away. Other DNA sequences within the sample encode an identical CDR3. This chain links TRDV1 with TRDJ1; D could derive from TRDD2 or TRDD3 (5 bases each). Germline V gene sequence: CDR1 TSWWSYY, CDR2 QGS. The CDR3 length is 16 residues. The CDR3: CALGSTKGAYTDKLIF. The CDR3 DNA reads TGTGCTCTTGGGAGTACTAAGGGGGCCTACACCGACAAACTCATCTTT.

By share of the sample, this clone is large (0.1 to 1%). The sample contains more than one DNA sequence encoding this CDR3. The chain uses TRDV1 and TRDJ1; D may be TRDD3 (5 bases). Germline loops: CDR1 TSWWSYY, CDR2 QGS. The CDR3 runs 16 residues. V lost 4 bases, J lost 3 bases, and 18 bases lay in between. This chain's CDR3 is CALGGAAAGRPDKLIF. The DNA for the CDR3 is TGTGCTCTTGGGGGAGCAGCGGCTGGGAGACCCGATAAACTCATCTTT.

Points on this clone: At one of its ends the junction is not consistent with the germline gene, which may arise from a read error. The chain uses TRAV29/DV5 and TRDJ1, with D maybe TRDD3 (7 bases). Per germline, CDR1 NSMFDY and CDR2 ISSIKDK. This CDR3 comprises 17 residues. The CDR3, as DNA: TGTGCAGCAAGTGGGATACCATCCGAGCCTTCCACCTATAAACTCATATTT. Amino acid sequence: CAASGIPSEPSTYKLIF. Full variable domain (missing parts from reference TRAV29/DV5 and TRDJ1): DQQVKQNSPSLSVQEGRISILNCDYTNSMFDYFLWYKKYPAEGPTFLISISSIKDKNEDGRFTVFLNKSAKHLSLHIVPSQPGDSAVYFCAASGIPSEPSTYKLIFGKGTRVTVEP.

This clone is classed as medium-sized. CDR3 DNA: TGTGCTCTTGGGGCCTGGGGGAGTACCGATAAACTCATCTTT. Protein sequence: CALGAWGSTDKLIF. The chain employs TRDV1 and TRDJ1; 8 bases are shared with TRDD3. Looked up from germline, CDR1 is TSWWSYY and CDR2 is QGS. Germline trimming cut 4 bases from V and 2 bases from J; bases unmatched to any gene: 3. The CDR3 length is 14 residues.

With regard to this clone: Germline is not matched at one junction end, which may reflect a read error. The chain joins TRDV3 to TRDJ1; tentative D call: TRDD2 (5 bases). Germline CDR1 TVYSNPD, CDR2 GDNSRS (reference sequence). The CDR3 has 12 amino acids. For the CDR3, the DNA is TGTGCCTCCACTCTTCCCCTCTATAACCTCATCTTT. Protein: CASTLPLYNLIF.

By proportion, this clone is medium-sized. This same CDR3 is encoded by further DNA sequences in the sample. This chain connects TRDV3 to TRDJ3; 8 positions match TRDD3. The germline V gene encodes CDR1 TVYSNPD and CDR2 GDNSRS (reference sequence). Trimming took 3 bases from V and 0 from J; bases not matched to a gene: 16. The CDR3 is made up of 20 amino acids. DNA of the CDR3: TGTGCCTTCCGCCTCTGGACTGGGGGGTTCAGCTCCTGGGACACCCGACAGATGTTTTTC. This codes for CAFRLWTGGFSSWDTRQMFF.